The source of this T cell receptor beta chain is a study of beta chain features in type 1 diabetes (dated by TCRdb to 2017 to 2018). As for the study more broadly: Patients and healthy donors did not differ in mean age, gender distribution, total cell number or subset yield. A total of some 100,000,000 sorted cells were examined across all samples, and the number of cells per subset was strongly correlated with RNA yield. The study compared the TCRB repertoires of sorted circulating CD4+ T cell subsets in recently diagnosed type 1 diabetes patients with those in matched healthy donors. Whereas all 30 or so donors provided naive and central memory subsets, regulatory and stem cell-like memory subsets were isolated from just 8 patients and roughly eight healthy donors. General conclusions and limits of the study: A moderate but significant shortening of TCRB CDR3 length was observed in type 1 diabetes patients in all four CD4+ subsets. Because the HLA sub-analyses included only small numbers of individuals, any influence of HLA type on TCRB rearrangement was left unresolved. Patients with type 1 diabetes made fewer insertions and deleted more nucleotides at VDJ recombination sites, implying thymic rearrangement abnormalities. Naive, central memory and regulatory TCRB repertoires appeared more similar among patients than among healthy donors. PCR may preferentially amplify shorter templates, but because patient and control samples were amplified and corrected together, any resulting skew would affect both groups equally. Because cDNA was sequenced instead of genomic DNA, activated cells with high expression could be over-represented, although the groups did not differ in activation or CD3 levels.

Each donor gave one peripheral blood draw, averaging roughly 100 mL, which was collected into heparinised tubes. A BD FACSAria II and a panel including CD45RO, CCR7, CD25, CD127, CD95 and CD27 were used to sort naive, central memory, regulatory and stem cell-like memory CD4+ T cells. Purity was above 98% for every sorted population. PBMCs were separated immediately by Lymphoprep density gradient centrifugation and were stained directly, without being cultured. To minimize batch effects, samples were stained and sorted in pairs, one healthy donor with one patient per experiment. In the case of this clone: Its recognized antigen is unknown. Base qualities are not recorded, but no much larger clone differs from it by a single base.

The entire isolated RNA was reverse transcribed using the High Capacity cDNA Reverse Transcription Kit, and thus expressed TCRB transcripts were sequenced. Survey-depth immunoSEQ sequencing was performed on stem cell-like memory T cell samples, with an average of about 1 million total reads per sample. Sorted cells were lysed in RLT buffer and RNA was extracted with DNase-treated RNeasy Micro or Mini kits, depending on cell number. To prevent cross-contamination, each cell subset was processed individually, whereas patient and healthy donor samples were processed jointly. TCRB sequences were amplified from cDNA with the immunoSEQ multiplex PCR, producing 87-bp fragments spanning the CDR3 region. The amplicons were sequenced using the Illumina HiSeq platform. Per the original workflow: Synthetic template baselines were used to correct PCR bias computationally, reads within Hamming distance 2 were collapsed together, and singletons that could not be merged were discarded. Reads were aligned against IMGT so that V, D and J genes, CDR3 length and insertions or deletions at six rearrangement sites could be assigned. Clonotype counts were normalized to sorted cell number within each subset before computing true diversity and Gini coefficients with the tcR R package. Repertoire sharing was quantified using the overlap coefficient calculated on TCRB nucleotide sequences. TCRdb re-hosts the immuneACCESS table, in-frame sequences only. Its copies lack some clones; in the studies checked, an unresolved V gene accounts for under half of them, and the cause for the rest is not known. V and J calls and clone size follow that table, whereas D and trimming were derived from the DNA. This sample is represented by 53,000 or so clones; under 75% of them were singletons. The top ten constitute 0.25% to 0.35% of the sample.

As encoded in the germline V gene (reference sequence), CDR1 is PRHDT while CDR2 is FYEKMQ. The CDR3 has 15 amino acids, counting the end cysteine and phenylalanine. Kept here is only the CDR3 DNA, which spans 45 bases and is read in frame from base 1. V loses 4 bases of germline sequence and J loses 2 bases, and the interval between the two ends is 13 bases. The TCR comes from a woman between 25 and 40 years old with type 1 diabetes. The chain is assembled from TRBV13 and TRBJ2-3, with a tentative D gene TRBD2 over 6 matching bases. Sequenced input: stem cell memory CD4+ T cells from blood. Taken with the paper, the label for cell subset or site translates to: stem cell-like memory CD4+ T cells. The DNA sequence follows: TGTGCCAGCAGCTCCCGGAGGGCCCACACAGATACGCAGTATTTT. Translated, it gives CASSSRRAHTDTQYF. Full variable domain (CDR3 extended with the reference TRBV13 and TRBJ2-3 proteins): AAGVIQSPRHLIKEKRETATLKCYPIPRHDTVYWYQQGPGQDPQFLISFYEKMQSDKGSIPDRFSAQQFSDYHSELNMSSLELGDSALYFCASSSRRAHTDTQYFGPGTRLTVL.